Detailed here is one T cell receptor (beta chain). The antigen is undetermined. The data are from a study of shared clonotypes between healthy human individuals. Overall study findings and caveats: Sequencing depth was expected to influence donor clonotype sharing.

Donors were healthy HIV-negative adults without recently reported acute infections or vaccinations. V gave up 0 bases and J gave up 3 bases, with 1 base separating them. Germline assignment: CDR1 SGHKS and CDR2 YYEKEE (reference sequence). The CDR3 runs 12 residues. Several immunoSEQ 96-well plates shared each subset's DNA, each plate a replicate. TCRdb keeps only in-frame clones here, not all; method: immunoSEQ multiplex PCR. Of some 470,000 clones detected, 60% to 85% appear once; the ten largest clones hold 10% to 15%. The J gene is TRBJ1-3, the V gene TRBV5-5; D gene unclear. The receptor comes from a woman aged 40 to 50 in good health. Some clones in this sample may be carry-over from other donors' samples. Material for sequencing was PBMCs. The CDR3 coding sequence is TGTGCCAGCAGCTTGGATGGAAACACCATATATTTT. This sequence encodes CASSLDGNTIYF.